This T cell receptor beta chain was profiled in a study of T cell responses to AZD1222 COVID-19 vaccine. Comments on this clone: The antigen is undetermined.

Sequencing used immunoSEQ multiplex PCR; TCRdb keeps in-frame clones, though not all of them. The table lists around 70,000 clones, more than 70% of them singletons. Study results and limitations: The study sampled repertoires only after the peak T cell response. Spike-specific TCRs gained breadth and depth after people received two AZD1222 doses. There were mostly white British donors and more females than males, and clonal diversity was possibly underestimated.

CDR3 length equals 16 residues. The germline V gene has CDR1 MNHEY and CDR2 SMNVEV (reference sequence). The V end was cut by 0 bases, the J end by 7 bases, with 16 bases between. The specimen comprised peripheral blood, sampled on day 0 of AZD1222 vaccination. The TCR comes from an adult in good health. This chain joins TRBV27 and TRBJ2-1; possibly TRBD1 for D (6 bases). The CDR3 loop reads CASSLSMGADGNEQFF. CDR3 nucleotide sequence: TGTGCCAGCAGTTTATCCATGGGGGCCGACGGGAATGAGCAGTTCTTC.